This T cell receptor (beta chain) was profiled in a study of chemoradiotherapy in HPV16-positive cancers. The overall study: Candidate HPV-specific clones and shared TCR motifs came from two HPV16-positive patients. Study-wide findings and caveats: HPV-responsive T-cell expansion during chemoradiotherapy was linked to improved recurrence-free survival in HPV16-positive patients. Non-HPV-specific T cells did not expand in tumors during treatment, whereas candidate HPV-specific clones and E7-related motifs did.

Sequencing used immunoSEQ multiplex PCR; TCRdb keeps in-frame clones, though not all of them. The table shows around 12,000 clones, with 85% to 90% occurring only once. Over chemoradiotherapy, repertoires were sampled more than once. Per germline, CDR1 SGHVS and CDR2 FNYEAQ. J lost 6 bases, V lost 5 bases, and 10 bases had no gene match. The CDR3 contains 15 residues. Details on this clone: Its antigen is undetermined.

This receptor was obtained from a human donor with HPV-associated anogenital cancer. Sequenced material: blood, taken from a patient who underwent chemoradiotherapy. The rearrangement links TRBV7-6 to TRBJ2-1, with TRBD2 identical over 7 bases. This chain's CDR3 is CASSPGGGPLNEQFF. CDR3 in DNA: TGTGCCAGCAGCCCTGGGGGGGGTCCCCTCAATGAGCAGTTCTTC.